The rows below give T cell receptor beta chains drawn from one sample of a study of sequential checkpoint blockade in melanoma. The protocol was immunoSEQ multiplex PCR, while the TCRdb copy is restricted to in-frame clones and leaves out a portion. The sample has roughly 8,800 clones; about 71% are singletons. The input for sequencing was CD8+ T cells sorted from blood (inferred from file names), taken from a patient given nivolumab and ipilimumab in sequence. The receptors derive from a human donor with melanoma. Each CDR3 is given with its conserved first and last residue. D genes are given only for firm matches.

TRBJ1-5,NA,TRBV30,TGTGCCTGGAGTGTCCGGGGGAATCAGCCCCAGCATTTT,CAWSVRGNQPQHF
TRBJ1-2,TRBD1,TRBV5-1,TGCGCCAGCAGCTTGTATGGGACAGGGGAGGTTGGGCTCGACGGCTACACCTTC,CASSLYGTGEVGLDGYTF
TRBJ2-1,TRBD2,TRBV4-1,TGCGCCAGCAGCCAAGCCCCACCGGGGGGTAGGTCCTACAATGAGCAGTTCTTC,CASSQAPPGGRSYNEQFF
TRBJ2-7,TRBD1,TRBV5-4,TGTGCCAGCAGTTCCCGGGACAGGGTTCCTTACGAGCAGTACTTC,CASSSRDRVPYEQYF
TRBJ1-5,NA,TRBV7-9,TGTGCCAGCAGCTTAAGTGGTGGGGGCCATCAGCCCCAGCATTTT,CASSLSGGGHQPQHF
TRBJ2-3,TRBD2,TRBV27,TGTGCCAGCAGTTTTTTTAGAGGGGTAGCGGGAGAGGGGGATACGCAGTATTTT,CASSFFRGVAGEGDTQYF
TRBJ1-2,TRBD1,TRBV7-2,TGTGCCAGCAGCGCCTCCGGGACAGGGGCCCATGGCTACACCTTC,CASSASGTGAHGYTF
TRBJ2-3,NA,TRBV7-2,TGTGCCAGCAGCTTAGATTTTAGCTTGGATACGCAGTATTTT,CASSLDFSLDTQYF
TRBJ2-2,TRBD1,TRBV6-4,TGTGCCAGCAGTGACCGGACAGGGGGCGACACCGGGGAGCTGTTTTTT,CASSDRTGGDTGELFF
TRBJ1-2,NA,TRBV30,TGTGCCTGGAGTGTACAAGCGCTCTACACCTTC,CAWSVQALYTF
TRBJ2-7,TRBD2,TRBV4-1,TGCGCCAGCAGCGTAGCCCCGGGACTAGCGGGAGACGAGCAGTACTTC,CASSVAPGLAGDEQYF
TRBJ1-1,NA,TRBV27,TGTGCCAGCAGTTTCGGGGGGGAAACTGAAGCTTTCTTT,CASSFGGETEAFF